These 16 T cell receptor beta chains originate from one sample sequenced in a study of blood T cells in healthy people across ages (dated by TCRdb to the mid-2010s). To prepare the library, 5' RACE was applied. Instrument used: Illumina HiSeq 2500. A second PCR of about 7 to 12 cycles was run with a J-beta primer mix and a sample-barcoded 5' primer. TCRdb applied fastp at Q25 and MiXCR to the public reads, then kept only in-frame beta chains. Rows are unified per CDR3 protein, each entry keeping the most common DNA and genes. Recorded for this sample are around 850,000 distinct CDR3 sequences; under 40% of them occurred a single time. The ten largest make up around 13% of the sample. The sequencing sample was made of blood. The receptors here all came from a man between 18 and 35 years old in good health.

This clonotype was seen a few times. The V gene is TRBV7-9, the J gene TRBJ1-2; D possibly corresponds to TRBD1 (6 bases). The germline CDR1 and CDR2 sequences are SEHNR and FQNEAQ (reference sequence). The CDR3 has 15 residues. V gave up 3 bases and J gave up 0 bases, with 11 bases separating them. This CDR3 is CASSFAGEPNYGYTF. CDR3 in DNA: TGTGCCAGCAGCTTTGCAGGGGAGCCTAACTATGGCTACACCTTC.

A note on this clonotype: This may be a read error: a much more frequent sequence differs by one nucleotide. The chain uses TRBV6-2 or TRBV6-3 and TRBJ1-2, with TRBD1 as a possible D gene (5 bases). This CDR3 contains 11 residues. Germline V gene data show CDR1 as MNHEY and CDR2 as SVGEGT. The V end lost 2 bases, the J end lost 12 bases, and 10 bases lay between the germline ends. The CDR3 coding sequence is TGTGCCAGCAGTTACGGGGGAGGCCACACCTTC. This sequence encodes CASSYGGGHTF.

Concerning this clonotype itself: A junction end diverges from the germline sequence, so it may reflect a read error. The chain joins TRBV12-3 or TRBV12-4 to TRBJ1-2; perhaps TRBD1 as D (6 bases). There are 17 residues in the CDR3. The CDR3 loop is CASRMSGTSSSNYGDTF. For the CDR3, the DNA is TGTGCCAGCAGAATGAGTGGGACATCGTCTTCTAACTATGGCGACACCTTC.

Remarks on this clonotype: A much more abundant neighbour one base away suggests this may be a read error. The gene calls are TRBV7-2 and TRBJ1-2; TRBD1 agrees at 10 bases. The CDR3 spans 14 residues. V was pared by 5 bases and J by 8 bases, with 8 bases of the junction left unmatched. Per germline, CDR1 SGHTA and CDR2 FQGNSA. As DNA, the CDR3 is TGTGCCAGCAGCGCCGGGACAGGGGCTTACGGCTACACCTTC. It codes for CASSAGTGAYGYTF. Complete variable domain (other parts from reference TRBV7-2 and TRBJ1-2): GAGVSQSPSNKVTEKGKDVELRCDPISGHTALYWYRQSLGQGLEFLIYFQGNSAPDKSGLPSDRFSAERTGGSVSTLTIQRTQQEDSAVYLCASSAGTGAYGYTFGSGTRLTVV.

This clonotype showed up many times. This rearrangement joins TRBV7-8 to TRBJ2-1; D perhaps matches TRBD2 (6 bases). Germline V gives CDR1 SGHVS, CDR2 FQNEAQ. The CDR3 runs 16 residues. The V end lost 6 bases, the J end lost 8 bases, and 23 bases lay between the germline ends. The CDR3 loop is CASSHKARQRADEQFF. The CDR3 bases are TGTGCCAGCAGTCATAAGGCGCGTCAGCGGGCGGATGAGCAGTTCTTC.

This clonotype was detected a few times. This sequence joins TRBV7-3 and TRBJ2-7; D gene ambiguous. Looked up from germline, CDR1 is SGHTA and CDR2 is FQGTGA. V shed 2 bases and J shed 5 bases, with 16 bases lying between them. The CDR3 consists of 15 residues. Written as DNA, the CDR3 is TGTGCCAGCAGCTTACGACTGGGCAAGATGAACGAGCAGTACTTC. As protein: CASSLRLGKMNEQYF.

This clonotype has a count of ten or more. The genes are TRBV27 and TRBJ1-1, with D possibly TRBD1 on 6 matching bases. The germline gives CDR1 MNHEY, CDR2 SMNVEV (reference sequence). The CDR3 runs 14 residues. Trimming shortened V by 6 bases and J by 5 bases, and 16 bases separated the two germline ends. DNA for the CDR3: TGTGCCAGCAGCAGGCGGGGGCTTGAAACTGAAGCTTTCTTT. This gives the protein CASSRRGLETEAFF.

A few counts support this clonotype. The rearrangement links TRBV28 to TRBJ2-3; 8 nucleotides match TRBD2. CDR1 MDHEN and CDR2 SYDVKM come from the germline V gene. The CDR3 consists of 16 residues. With 5 bases clipped from V and 2 bases from J, the junction kept 9 bases outside the gene matches. The CDR3 loop is CASSPGTSVYTDTQYF. The CDR3 region has the DNA TGTGCCAGCAGTCCCGGGACTAGTGTCTACACAGATACGCAGTATTTT. Combining the CDR3 with reference TRBV28 and TRBJ2-3 gives the whole variable domain DVKVTQSSRYLVKRTGEKVFLECVQDMDHENMFWYRQDPGLGLRLIYFSYDVKMKEKGDIPEGYSVSREKKERFSLILESASTNQTSMYLCASSPGTSVYTDTQYFGPGTRLTVL.

The V gene is TRBV2, the J gene TRBJ2-7; 12 bases line up with TRBD2. This CDR3 has 14 amino acids. V lost 7 bases, J lost 7 bases, and 8 bases stayed unmatched. Germline loops: CDR1 SNHLY, CDR2 FYNNEI. The CDR3 DNA reads as TGTGCCAGCATTCTAGCGGGGGGGTACAATGAGCAGTACTTC. This translates into CASILAGGYNEQYF.

This clonotype was counted many times. The chain couples TRBV11-2 to TRBJ2-4; TRBD1 or TRBD2 may be the D gene (5 bases each). Germline assignment: CDR1 SGHAT and CDR2 FQNNGV. Trimming shortened V by 3 bases and J by 9 bases, and 18 bases separated the two germline ends. The CDR3 is made up of 15 amino acids. The CDR3 DNA sequence: TGTGCCAGCAGCTTGGTTATGACAGAGGGGAGCATTCAGTACTTC. Translated: CASSLVMTEGSIQYF.

This clonotype was observed a handful of times. V is TRBV3-1 and J is TRBJ2-1; TRBD1 is a possible D gene (6 bases). CDR1 is LGHDT, CDR2 YNNKEL, per germline (reference sequence). Between the trimmed V and J ends, which lost 3 bases and 6 bases, there was a span of 15 bases. This CDR3 region has 15 residues. The CDR3 spells CASSHSNRAGNEQFF. CDR3 in DNA: TGTGCCAGCAGCCATTCGAACAGGGCGGGCAATGAGCAGTTCTTC.

This clonotype occurred once. The V and J genes are TRBV6-6 and TRBJ2-1; D possibly matches TRBD1 or TRBD2 (5 bases each). This CDR3 is 15 amino acids long. The ends were cut back, 4 bases at V and 2 bases at J, with 12 bases in the middle. Germline CDR1 reads MNHNY; CDR2 reads SVGAGI (reference sequence). This chain's CDR3 is CASSWAGDPYNEQFF. The CDR3 nucleotides read TGTGCCAGCAGTTGGGCCGGGGACCCCTACAATGAGCAGTTCTTC.

The V gene is TRBV5-1, the J gene TRBJ2-7; D gene unclear. This CDR3 is built from 16 residues. V lost 1 base and J lost 0, with 14 bases in between. CDR1 and CDR2 (germline): SGHRS, YFSETQ. The CDR3 loop reads CASSLREQLISYEQYF. CDR3 nucleotides: TGCGCCAGCAGCTTGAGGGAACAATTAATCTCCTACGAGCAGTACTTC.

The chain has TRBV20-1 and TRBJ2-3; unclear D gene. CDR3 length: 14 residues. The germline V gene encodes CDR1 DFQATT and CDR2 SNEGSKA (reference sequence). Trimming left V 5 bases short and J 2 bases short, with 14 bases between. Written as DNA, the CDR3 is TGCAGTGCTTTACGGGCTCGTGCCACAGATACGCAGTATTTT. The encoded protein is CSALRARATDTQYF.

This clonotype was counted between two and nine times. The chain joins TRBV9 to TRBJ2-1, with 10 positions matching TRBD2. CDR3 length equals 16 residues. J gave up 4 bases and V 4 bases, and 8 bases lay outside the gene matches. The germline gives CDR1 SGDLS, CDR2 YYNGEE. The CDR3: CASSQSASGGYNEQFF. The CDR3 nucleotides are TGTGCCAGCAGCCAGTCGGCTAGCGGGGGTTACAATGAGCAGTTCTTC. Combining the CDR3 with reference TRBV9 and TRBJ2-1 gives the whole variable domain DSGVTQTPKHLITATGQRVTLRCSPRSGDLSVYWYQQSLDQGLQFLIQYYNGEERAKGNILERFSAQQFPDLHSELNLSSLELGDSALYFCASSQSASGGYNEQFFGPGTRLTVL.

Here the CDR3 DNA reads TGTGCCAGCAGCGAAAACGACAGGTACAATGAGCAGTACTTC. Translated: CASSENDRYNEQYF. The V gene is TRBV7-8, the J gene TRBJ2-7; D may be TRBD1 (6 bases). The CDR3 covers 14 residues. Trimming stripped 5 bases from V and 7 bases from J, with 18 bases between. The V gene's germline CDR1 is SGHVS and CDR2 FQNEAQ.